The 17 T cell receptor beta chains in this list originate from one sample, sequenced in a study of beta chain features in type 1 diabetes. Their antigen targets remain unknown. Sequencing targeted expressed TCRB transcripts, as all isolated RNA had been reverse transcribed. This table comes from immunoSEQ multiplex PCR, and its TCRdb copy is limited to in-frame clones, with some not included. The table records 120,000 to 150,000 clones, around an eighth of them present only once. Findings and caveats of the study: TCRB CDR3s from Type 1 diabetes patients were moderately but significantly shorter in all four CD4+ subsets.

The sample taken for sequencing was central memory CD4+ T cells from blood. The receptors derive from a man aged 18 to 30 with type 1 diabetes.

V and J are TRBV4-2 and TRBJ1-1, with 9 bases aligning to TRBD1. CDR3 length: 15 residues. The ends lost 2 bases at V and 4 bases at J; junction bases unmatched: 5. In germline, CDR1 is LGHNA, CDR2 YNFKEQ. CDR3 nucleotide sequence: TGTGCCAGCAGCCAAATGACGACAGGGGGCACTGAAGCTTTCTTT. Amino acids: CASSQMTTGGTEAFF.

This clone has only a few counts. The chain carries TRBV30 and TRBJ2-1; D is perhaps TRBD2 (5 bases). The CDR3 runs to 15 residues. Germline-derived CDR1 and CDR2 are GTSNPN and SVGIG (reference sequence). The V end lost 0 bases, the J end lost 2 bases, and 11 bases lay between the germline ends. CDR3 loop: CAWSVVPAAYNEQFF. The CDR3 DNA reads TGTGCCTGGAGTGTAGTCCCAGCGGCCTACAATGAGCAGTTCTTC.

In this sample, this clone turned up a few times. The chain has TRBV25-1 and TRBJ1-1, with a possible D match to TRBD1 (6 bases). Trimming left V 6 bases short and J 2 bases short, with 10 bases between. This CDR3 has 13 residues. CDR1 and CDR2 (germline): MGHDK, SYGVNS. The CDR3 region is CASRRTENTEAFF. Here the CDR3 DNA reads TGTGCCAGCAGAAGGACAGAAAACACTGAAGCTTTCTTT.

Only a few counts were recorded for this clone. A much larger clone sits a single nucleotide away, making a read error possible. This CDR3 is also generated by other DNA sequences in the sample. This rearrangement joins TRBV7-2 to TRBJ1-5, with D tentatively TRBD1 (5 bases). This CDR3 has 14 amino acids. Germline assignment: CDR1 SGHTA and CDR2 FQGNSA. The ends were cut back, 1 base at V and 6 bases at J, with 10 bases in the middle. This CDR3 is CASSLGPGTQPQHF. The CDR3 DNA reads TGTGCCAGCAGCTTAGGGCCAGGGACTCAGCCCCAGCATTTT. The complete variable domain, with remaining parts taken from reference TRBV7-2 and TRBJ1-5, reads GAGVSQSPSNKVTEKGKDVELRCDPISGHTALYWYRQSLGQGLEFLIYFQGNSAPDKSGLPSDRFSAERTGGSVSTLTIQRTQQEDSAVYLCASSLGPGTQPQHFGDGTRLSIL.

The sample holds a few counts of this clone. J is TRBJ1-2 and V is TRBV6-1; tentative D call: TRBD1 (5 bases). Between the trimmed V and J ends, which lost 2 bases and 0 bases, there was a span of 10 bases. Germline loops: CDR1 MNHNS, CDR2 SASEGT. The length of the CDR3 is 15 residues. This CDR3 reads CASSEPGGANYGYTF. The CDR3 nucleotides read TGTGCCAGCAGTGAACCTGGGGGAGCTAACTATGGCTACACCTTC.

This clone was observed a few times. J is TRBJ2-6 and V is TRBV28; no clear D gene. Germline loops: CDR1 MDHEN, CDR2 SYDVKM. The CDR3 has 16 residues. The V end was cut by 2 bases, the J end by 0 bases, with 8 bases between. The DNA for the CDR3 is TGTGCCAGCAGTTTAGATGCAGCCTCTGGGGCCAACGTCCTGACTTTC. It is translated as CASSLDAASGANVLTF.

In this sample, this clone turned up a few times. The chain links TRBV30 to TRBJ1-3; TRBD1 might be the D (5 bases). This CDR3 has 15 residues. V lost 2 bases, J lost 4 bases, and 15 bases lay in between. Germline loops: CDR1 GTSNPN, CDR2 SVGIG (reference sequence). The CDR3 loop reads CAWSHPGAGGNTIYF. The CDR3 nucleotides read TGTGCCTGGAGTCATCCCGGGGCAGGAGGAAACACCATATATTTT.

The rearrangement uses TRBV2 and TRBJ1-2; 7 nucleotides line up with TRBD1. Germline-derived CDR1 and CDR2 are SNHLY and FYNNEI. This CDR3 region has 16 residues. After removal of 2 bases from V and 0 bases from J, the junction contained 6 bases not matched to a gene. CDR3 sequence (DNA): TGTGCCAGCAGTGAAAACAGGGGTCGGACTAACTATGGCTACACCTTC. It yields the protein CASSENRGRTNYGYTF.

This chain links TRBV4-2 with TRBJ1-2, with a weak D call TRBD1 (5 bases). Germline assignment: CDR1 LGHNA and CDR2 YNFKEQ. CDR3 length equals 14 residues. The V end lost 1 base, the J end lost 4 bases, and 10 bases lay between the germline ends. The CDR3 region has the DNA TGTGCCAGCAGCCAAGCAACAGGACCCTATGGCTACACCTTC. Translation gives CASSQATGPYGYTF.

In its sample, this clone was seen a few times. The rearrangement joins TRBV18 to TRBJ2-3; 11 nucleotides align to TRBD2. Germline loops: CDR1 KGHSH, CDR2 LQKENI. Losses at the gene ends were 6 bases for V and 0 bases for J; bases not matched to a gene: 5. The CDR3 sequence is 16 residues long. The CDR3 loop is CASSLTSGGSTDTQYF. As DNA, the CDR3 is TGTGCCAGCTCGCTTACTAGCGGGGGCAGCACAGATACGCAGTATTTT.

Only a few counts were recorded for this clone. This chain connects TRBV9 to TRBJ1-1; D remains ambiguous. The CDR3 has 14 residues. In germline, CDR1 is SGDLS, CDR2 YYNGEE. Trimming stripped 0 bases from V and 0 bases from J, with 6 bases between. Written as DNA, the CDR3 is TGTGCCAGCAGCGTAGACAGCCTGAACACTGAAGCTTTCTTT. The encoded protein is CASSVDSLNTEAFF.

This chain links TRBV6-5 with TRBJ1-2; 7 bases align to TRBD1. Germline CDR1 and CDR2: MNHEY and SVGAGI. Unmatched junction bases numbered 6, after V lost 5 bases and J lost 6 bases. The CDR3 runs to 13 residues. The CDR3 protein is CASSRQGDDGYTF. The DNA of the CDR3 is TGTGCCAGCAGTAGGCAGGGGGATGATGGCTACACCTTC.

The V call is TRBV7-8, the J call TRBJ2-3; possible D gene TRBD2, 6 bases. This CDR3 has 14 amino acids. Per germline, CDR1 SGHVS and CDR2 FQNEAQ. Trimming left V 5 bases short and J 4 bases short, with 13 bases between. The CDR3: CASSPTSLADTQYF. Written as DNA, the CDR3 is TGTGCCAGCAGCCCGACTAGTCTGGCAGATACGCAGTATTTT.

This clone was seen only a few times. The chain combines TRBV7-8 with TRBJ1-5; TRBD1 agrees at 7 bases. The CDR3 runs to 16 residues. Trimming at V came to 0 bases and at J to 5 bases, leaving 7 bases not matched to a gene. Germline V gene data show CDR1 as SGHVS and CDR2 as FQNEAQ. The CDR3 loop reads CASSLASLQGDQPQHF. CDR3 sequence (DNA): TGTGCCAGCAGCTTAGCCTCGCTGCAGGGGGATCAGCCCCAGCATTTT. Full variable domain (outside the CDR3, taken from reference TRBV7-8 and TRBJ1-5): GAGVSQSPRYKVAKRGQDVALRCDPISGHVSLFWYQQALGQGPEFLTYFQNEAQLDKSGLPSDRFFAERPEGSVSTLKIQRTQQEDSAVYLCASSLASLQGDQPQHFGDGTRLSIL.

This clone has only a few counts. Here the CDR3 DNA reads TGTGCCAGCAAACTCGACAGGGGGCGGAATGAGCAGTTCTTC. As protein: CASKLDRGRNEQFF. The V gene is TRBV6-1, the J gene TRBJ2-1; 10 positions agree with TRBD1. In germline, CDR1 is MNHNS, CDR2 SASEGT. The CDR3 consists of 14 residues. V shed 7 bases, J shed 7 bases, and the junction held 7 bases outside the gene matches.

A few counts support this clone. This chain's CDR3 is CASIERLAGVQETQYF. Here the CDR3 DNA reads TGTGCCAGCATCGAGCGGCTAGCGGGGGTCCAAGAGACCCAGTACTTC. The V call is TRBV2, the J call TRBJ2-5, with 10 nucleotides matching TRBD2. CDR1 is SNHLY and CDR2 is FYNNEI in the germline V gene. CDR3 length: 16 amino acids. The V segment lost 7 bases and the J segment 1 base; nucleotides outside the gene matches: 9.

There are a few counts of this clone. With a much larger clone just one base away, this may be a read error. The J gene is TRBJ2-6, the V gene TRBV27; no firm D call. CDR3 length: 13 residues. V was cut by 2 bases and J by 2 bases, with 1 base left in between. Per germline, CDR1 MNHEY and CDR2 SMNVEV (reference sequence). CDR3 DNA: TGTGCCAGCAGTTTAGCTGGGGCCAACGTCCTGACTTTC. Encoded protein: CASSLAGANVLTF.